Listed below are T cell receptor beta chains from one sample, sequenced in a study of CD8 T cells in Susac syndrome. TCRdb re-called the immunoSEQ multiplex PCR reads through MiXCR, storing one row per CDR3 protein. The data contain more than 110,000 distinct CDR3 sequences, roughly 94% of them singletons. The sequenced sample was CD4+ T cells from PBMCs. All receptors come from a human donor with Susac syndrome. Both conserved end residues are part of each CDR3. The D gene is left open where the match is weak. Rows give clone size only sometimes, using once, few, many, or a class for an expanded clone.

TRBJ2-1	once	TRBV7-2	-	TGTGCCAGTAAACATACAGGGACTGGGTACAATGAGCAGTTCTTC	CASKHTGTGYNEQFF
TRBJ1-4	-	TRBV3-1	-	TGTGCCAGCAGCCATGAGACCATTTATGTTTCAACTAATGAAAAACTGTTTTTT	CASSHETIYVSTNEKLFF
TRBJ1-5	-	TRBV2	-	TGTGCCAGCAGTGAAGCGCTTAGCAATCAGCCCCAGCATTTT	CASSEALSNQPQHF
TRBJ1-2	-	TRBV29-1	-	TGCAGCGTTTTAACAGGGATCCATAACTATGGCTACACCTTC	CSVLTGIHNYGYTF
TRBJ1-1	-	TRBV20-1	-	TGCAGTGCCAACAGGGACCCAAACACTGAAGCTTTCTTT	CSANRDPNTEAFF
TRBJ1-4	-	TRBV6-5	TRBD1	TGTGCCAGCAGTTACTCGTTCTCAGGGGGCGGTTCGGGAGAAAAACTGTTTTTT	CASSYSFSGGGSGEKLFF
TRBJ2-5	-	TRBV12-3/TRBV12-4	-	TGTGCCAGCAGTTTAAGAGCGGCGCTTACCCAGTACTTC	CASSLRAALTQYF
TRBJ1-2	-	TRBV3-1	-	TGTGCCAGCAGCCAGATCGCGGGGTCTGGCTACACCTTC	CASSQIAGSGYTF
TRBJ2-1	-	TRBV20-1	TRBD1	TGCAGCGCGGGACAGGGGAGTAATGAGCAGTTCTTC	CSAGQGSNEQFF
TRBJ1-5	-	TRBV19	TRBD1	TGTGCCAGTAGTCGGGACAGGGGATTCGATCAGCCCCAGCATTTT	CASSRDRGFDQPQHF
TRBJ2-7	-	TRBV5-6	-	TGTGCCAGCGGCACTTCGGTTGCCTACGAGCAGTACTTC	CASGTSVAYEQYF
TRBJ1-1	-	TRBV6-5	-	TGTGCCAGCAGTTACGGGGGTATGACTTTCTTT	CASSYGGMTFF
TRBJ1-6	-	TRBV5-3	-	TGTGCCAGAAGCTGGCCGATGGATTCACCCCTCCACTTT	CARSWPMDSPLHF
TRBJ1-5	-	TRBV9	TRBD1	TGTGCCAGCAGCGGACCGGGACAGGCTCAGCCCCAGCATTTT	CASSGPGQAQPQHF
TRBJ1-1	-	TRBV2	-	TGTGCCAGCTTGCGGGAAGGGAACACTGAAGCTTTCTTT	CASLREGNTEAFF
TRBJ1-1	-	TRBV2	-	TGTGCCAGCTGTGCCGAGGACACTGAAGCTTTCTTT	CASCAEDTEAFF
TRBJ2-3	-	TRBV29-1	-	TGCAGCGTTGAGATCACAGATACGCAGTATTTT	CSVEITDTQYF
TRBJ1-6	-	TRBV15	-	TGTGCCACCAGCAGAGATCGGACAGATAATTCACCCCTCCACTTT	CATSRDRTDNSPLHF
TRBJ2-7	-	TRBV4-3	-	TGCGCCAGCAGCCAAGAAGGGACGGCTAACGAGCAGTACTTC	CASSQEGTANEQYF
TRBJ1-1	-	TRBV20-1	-	TGCAGTGCTAGGGACACCGGTTTTGGGGAAGCTTTCTTT	CSARDTGFGEAFF
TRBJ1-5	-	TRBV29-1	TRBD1	TGCAGCGCCGGGACAGGAGATAGCAATCAGCCCCAGCATTTT	CSAGTGDSNQPQHF
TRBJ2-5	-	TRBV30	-	TGTGCCTGGAGTGGGGGACAGACCCAGTACTTC	CAWSGGQTQYF
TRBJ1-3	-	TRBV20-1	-	TGCAGTGCTACCGACCTCGGAAACACCATATATTTT	CSATDLGNTIYF
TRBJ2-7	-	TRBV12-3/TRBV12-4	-	TGTGCCAGCAGTAGACAGGTTCACGAGCAGTACTTC	CASSRQVHEQYF
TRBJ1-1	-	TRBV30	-	TGTGCCTGGGGCACTGAAGCTTTCTTT	CAWGTEAFF
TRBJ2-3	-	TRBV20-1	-	TGCAGTGCTAGAGATCGATTTAGGGGTAGCACAGATACGCAGTATTTT	CSARDRFRGSTDTQYF